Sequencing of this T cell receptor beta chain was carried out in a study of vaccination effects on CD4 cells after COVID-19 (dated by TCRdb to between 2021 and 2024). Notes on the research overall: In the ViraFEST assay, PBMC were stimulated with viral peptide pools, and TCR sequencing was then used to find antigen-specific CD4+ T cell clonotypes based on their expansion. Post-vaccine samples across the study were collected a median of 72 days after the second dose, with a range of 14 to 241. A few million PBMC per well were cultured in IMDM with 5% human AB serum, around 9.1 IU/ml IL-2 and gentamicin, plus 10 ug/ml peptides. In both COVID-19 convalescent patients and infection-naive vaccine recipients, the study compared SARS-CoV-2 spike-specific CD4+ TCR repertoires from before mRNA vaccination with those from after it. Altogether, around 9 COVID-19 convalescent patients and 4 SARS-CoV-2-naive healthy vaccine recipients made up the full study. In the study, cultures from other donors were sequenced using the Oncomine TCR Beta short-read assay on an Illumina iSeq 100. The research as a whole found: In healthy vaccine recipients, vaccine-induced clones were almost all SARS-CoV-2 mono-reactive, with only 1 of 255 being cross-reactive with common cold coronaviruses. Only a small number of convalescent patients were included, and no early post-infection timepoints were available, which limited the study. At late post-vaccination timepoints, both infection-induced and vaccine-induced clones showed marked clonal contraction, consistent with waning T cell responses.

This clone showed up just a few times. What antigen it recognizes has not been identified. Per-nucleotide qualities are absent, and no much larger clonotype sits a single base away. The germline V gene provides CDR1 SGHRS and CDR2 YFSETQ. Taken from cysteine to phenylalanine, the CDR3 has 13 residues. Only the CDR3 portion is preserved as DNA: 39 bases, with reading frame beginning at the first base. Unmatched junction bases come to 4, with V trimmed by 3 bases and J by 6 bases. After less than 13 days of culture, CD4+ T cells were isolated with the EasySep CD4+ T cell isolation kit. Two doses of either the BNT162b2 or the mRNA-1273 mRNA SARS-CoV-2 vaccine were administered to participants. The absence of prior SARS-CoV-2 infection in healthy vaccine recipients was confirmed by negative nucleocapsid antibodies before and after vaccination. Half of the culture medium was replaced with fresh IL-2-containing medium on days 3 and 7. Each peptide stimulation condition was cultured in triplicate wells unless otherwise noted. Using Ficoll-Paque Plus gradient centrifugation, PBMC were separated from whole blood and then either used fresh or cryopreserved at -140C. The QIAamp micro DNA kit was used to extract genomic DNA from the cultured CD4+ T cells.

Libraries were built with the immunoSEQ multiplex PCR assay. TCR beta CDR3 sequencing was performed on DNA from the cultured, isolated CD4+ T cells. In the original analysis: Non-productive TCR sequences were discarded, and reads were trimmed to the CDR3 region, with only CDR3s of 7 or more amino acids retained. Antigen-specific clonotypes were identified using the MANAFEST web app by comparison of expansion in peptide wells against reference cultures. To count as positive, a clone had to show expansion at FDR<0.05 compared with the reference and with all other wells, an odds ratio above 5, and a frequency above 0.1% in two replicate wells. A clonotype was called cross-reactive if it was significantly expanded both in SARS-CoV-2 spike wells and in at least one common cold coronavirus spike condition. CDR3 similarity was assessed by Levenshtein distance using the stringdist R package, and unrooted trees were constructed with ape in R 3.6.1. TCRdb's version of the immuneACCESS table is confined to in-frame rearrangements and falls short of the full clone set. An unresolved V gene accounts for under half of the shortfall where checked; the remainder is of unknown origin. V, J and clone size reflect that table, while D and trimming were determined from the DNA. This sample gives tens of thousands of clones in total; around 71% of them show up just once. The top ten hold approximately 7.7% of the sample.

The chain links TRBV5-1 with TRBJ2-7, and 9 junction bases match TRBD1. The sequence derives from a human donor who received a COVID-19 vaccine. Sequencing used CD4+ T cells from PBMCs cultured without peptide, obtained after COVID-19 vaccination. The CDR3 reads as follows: CASSSGTGSEQYF. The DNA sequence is TGCGCCAGCAGCTCTGGGACAGGGAGCGAGCAGTACTTC.